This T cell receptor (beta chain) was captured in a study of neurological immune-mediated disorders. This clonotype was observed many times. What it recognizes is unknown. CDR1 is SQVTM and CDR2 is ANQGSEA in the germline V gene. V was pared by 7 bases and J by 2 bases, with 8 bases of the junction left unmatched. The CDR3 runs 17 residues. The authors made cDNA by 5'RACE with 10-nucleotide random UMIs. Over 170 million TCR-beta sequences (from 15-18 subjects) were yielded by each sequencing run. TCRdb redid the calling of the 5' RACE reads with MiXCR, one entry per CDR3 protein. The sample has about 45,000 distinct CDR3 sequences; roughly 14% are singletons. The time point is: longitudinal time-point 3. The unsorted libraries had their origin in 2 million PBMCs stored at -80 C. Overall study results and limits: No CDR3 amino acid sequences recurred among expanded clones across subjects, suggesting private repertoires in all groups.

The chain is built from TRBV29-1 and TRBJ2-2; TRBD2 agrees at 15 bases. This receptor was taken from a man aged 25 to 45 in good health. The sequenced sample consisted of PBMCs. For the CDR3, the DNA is TGCAGCGCAGGACTAGCGGGAGGGCCTCGAAACACCGGGGAGCTGTTTTTT. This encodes CSAGLAGGPRNTGELFF.